This note documents a single TCR beta chain sequence. What it binds is unknown. The data are from a study of beta chain features in type 1 diabetes. Study background: The study examined around 98,000,000 sorted cells across all samples.

The CDR3 loop spans 18 amino acids. Germline V CDR1 and CDR2: SEHNR, FQNEAQ (reference sequence). The ends lost 2 bases at V and 6 bases at J; junction bases unmatched: 13. All of the isolated RNA was reverse transcribed, so expressed TCRB transcripts were sequenced. TCRdb keeps only in-frame clones here, not all; method: immunoSEQ multiplex PCR. Among 970,000 or so clones listed, roughly 16% were seen once. Study-level findings and limits: In comparison with healthy donors, patients had naive, central memory and Treg TCRB repertoires that appeared more similar. In these data, an HLA type influence on TCRB rearrangement remained unresolved.

This clonotype originated in a woman between 18 and 29 years old in good health. The chain combines TRBV7-9 with TRBJ2-1, with TRBD1 matching over 10 bases. The sequenced sample was naive CD4+ T cells from blood. Here the CDR3 reads CASSLSPYRTGGSNEQFF. DNA for the CDR3: TGTGCCAGCAGCTTATCCCCCTACCGGACAGGGGGATCCAATGAGCAGTTCTTC.